This paragraph covers one TCR beta chain sequence. This clonotype was seen once. Its specific antigen is unknown. Base quality data are lacking; no much larger clone is found one base away. Systemically healthy Caucasian individuals from Russia, 35 to 40 in total and aged about 6 to 90 years, were included as donors. Each donor gave 8.5 to 10 milliliters of peripheral blood, collected into EDTA-treated Vacutainer tubes. Ficoll-Paque density-gradient centrifugation was used to isolate PBMCs, with at least 6 million obtained per sample. Trizol reagent was used to extract total RNA from the PBMCs, yielding at least 5.5 micrograms per sample. The percentages of naive CD45RAhigh/CD27high T cells were determined by flow cytometry on a PBMC aliquot from every donor. The CDR3 sequence holds 17 residues, the cysteine and phenylalanine included. Kept here is only the CDR3 DNA, which spans 51 bases and is read in frame from base 1. CDR1 LGHNA and CDR2 YSLEER were looked up in the germline V gene.

The entry originates in a study of blood T cells in healthy people across ages (dated by TCRdb to between 2014 and 2016). Looking at the study overall: In model experiments, template switching captured about one uniquely barcoded TCR beta cDNA molecule for every two T cells. The study measured age-related changes in TCR beta repertoire diversity using deep sequencing normalized with unique cDNA molecular identifiers. The donors were split into four age groups: young (average 16 years), middle-aged (about 40), aged (roughly 68) and long-lived (approximately 89). The study analyzed two additional independent replicas of 1 million unique cDNA reads from the same blood draw for two donors, one aged 18 to 29 and one aged 80 or older. Overall results and qualifications from the work: As age increased, observed TCR beta diversity per million T cells dropped in a roughly linear way, and a significant reduction was already evident by age 40. Because donor CMV infection status was unknown, age-related changes in expanded clonotypes were potentially confounded. The percentage of naive T cells measured by flow cytometry correlated strongly with observed TCR beta diversity. Compared with the aged group, the long-lived group had more naive CD4+ T cells, fewer expanded clones and increased TCR diversity, suggesting age selection. Since profiling was done on bulk unsorted PBMCs, naive and antigen-experienced compartments could not be conclusively compared. Estimates of total diversity based on one million sequenced T cells were regarded as lower bounds and as underestimates.

Library preparation used 5' RACE. These reads were obtained on an Illumina HiSeq 2500. The second PCR ran for about 7 to 11 cycles and used a J-beta primer mix along with a sample-barcoded 5' primer. A template-switch 5' adaptor carrying 12 random nucleotides introduced a unique molecular identifier onto each TCR beta cDNA molecule. Each sample yielded at least 2.5 million CDR3-containing paired-end reads. First-strand cDNA synthesis was performed from all RNA using the Mint cDNA synthesis kit, with priming by a TRBC-specific oligonucleotide. After uracil-DNA glycosylase treatment, a first 18-cycle PCR used universal primers M1SS and BC2_uni_R on all cDNA. In the authors' own workflow: Normalization of each sample was performed by random selection of 1 million high-quality reads, each carrying a distinct molecular identifier. Reads sharing molecular identifiers were discarded rather than binned into consensus sequences. CDR3 identification, clonotype clustering and error correction used MiTCR with a Q25 quality threshold and the strictest error-elimination algorithm. A nonparametric unseen species model using Euler transformation provided a lower-bound estimate of total TCR beta diversity. TCRdb reanalyzed the raw reads on its own, using fastp at Q25 for trimming and MiXCR for clone calling, and kept in-frame beta chains. For every CDR3 protein sequence, its rows merge into one entry that carries the most common genes and DNA. TCRdb, rather than the study authors, made the V and J calls. The sample contains more than 500,000 distinct CDR3 sequences, about 27% of them found a single time. Approximately 3.6% of the sample is in the top ten clones.

The sample also formed part of further work on T cells of mothers and their children. The second paper states: Nine systemically healthy Caucasian individuals, comprising three mothers and their six children, were included as donors. cDNA synthesis used all of the extracted RNA, with 1.5 ug of RNA in each 15 ul reaction. In the second PCR, the M1S primer introduced both the sample barcodes and 2-4 random nucleotides. Over 8.5 million TCR beta CDR3 reads came from each mother, compared with a few million reads from each child. Thymic selection shapes the output of TCR recombination in a similar way in related and unrelated pairs, and inherited differences have a minor effect. Normalized repertoire overlap was always slightly but never significantly higher in related than unrelated mother-child pairs. Persistent microchimeric T cell clones were not detected, at a sensitivity of approximately 100 clones per million clonotypes. The study used deep NGS to compare TCR beta repertoires of mothers and children, seeking features distinguishing related mother-child pairs from unrelated individuals. The mean age was roughly 36 +/- 4 years for the mothers and approximately 11 +/- 4 years for the children. After adapter ligation with NEBNext reagents, the libraries were sequenced on Illumina HiSeq 2000 with 100+100 nt paired-end reads. To avoid cross-contamination, the mother libraries and the child libraries were prepared a month apart and sequenced in separate runs. Each donor had between roughly 450,000 and 2,100,000 distinct TCR beta clonotypes identified. Naive TCR beta clonotypes were estimated from low-frequency clonotypes matched to each donor's FACS-determined naive share, without sorting.

The receptor's source is a boy between 2 and 15 years old in good health. The chain couples TRBV4-3 to TRBJ2-5; 8 central nucleotides agree with TRBD1. The end of the DNA aligns better with TRBJ2-1, so the J call may be wrong. Sequenced sample: blood. CDR3 loop: CASSQDTRTGLSSGQFF. The DNA sequence is TGCGCCAGCAGCCAAGATACCCGGACAGGGTTGTCCTCTGGGCAGTTCTTC.